This T cell receptor beta chain was captured by sequencing in a study of PD-1 blockade in classical Hodgkin lymphoma. The repertoire was sequenced with immunoSEQ multiplex PCR; TCRdb's copy has only in-frame clones and lacks some. This table holds about 24,000 clones, more than 65% found once. Looked up from germline, CDR1 is SGHRS and CDR2 is YFSETQ. The CDR3 is made up of 16 amino acids. V lost 0 bases and J lost 4, with 17 bases in between. Time point of the sample: cycle 4 day 1 (C4D1), after five to seven weeks of nivolumab. Every one of the patients relapsed after autologous stem cell transplantation (brentuximab vedotin exposure was variable). Regarding the study as a whole: Compared with healthy donors, newly diagnosed patients reportedly showed lower baseline TCR diversity.

Details on this clone: Its target is unknown.

This clonotype originated in a human donor with classical Hodgkin lymphoma. The material sequenced was peripheral blood mononuclear cells (PBMCs), taken before the fourth cycle of nivolumab. V gene TRBV5-1 combines with J gene TRBJ2-7, with TRBD1 as a possible D gene (5 bases). The chain's CDR3 is CASSLVGRAGHYEQYF. The CDR3, as DNA: TGCGCCAGCAGCTTGGTCGGCAGGGCCGGTCATTACGAGCAGTACTTC.